One and the same sample provided the 14 T cell receptor beta chains below, sequenced in a study of shared clonotypes between healthy human individuals. Using immunoSEQ multiplex PCR, the repertoire was profiled, and TCRdb retains in-frame clones only, with some absent. The profile shows fewer than 550,000 clones, about 75% of them singletons. Source material: PBMCs. These TCRs come from a woman aged 40 to 50 in good health. Some clones in this sample may be carry-over from other donors' samples.

This chain connects TRBV25-1 to TRBJ2-1, with D perhaps being TRBD1 or TRBD2 (6 bases each). CDR3 length equals 14 residues. Trimming pared 2 bases from V and 5 bases from J, leaving 10 bases between. CDR1 MGHDK and CDR2 SYGVNS come from the germline V gene. The CDR3 is CASSEPGGHNEQFF. The CDR3 DNA sequence: TGTGCCAGCAGTGAACCCGGGGGCCACAATGAGCAGTTCTTC. The whole variable domain, remainder taken from reference TRBV25-1 and TRBJ2-1, is EADIYQTPRYLVIGTGKKITLECSQTMGHDKMYWYQQDPGMELHLIHYSYGVNSTEKGDLSSESTVSRIRTEHFPLTLESARPSHTSQYLCASSEPGGHNEQFFGPGTRLTVL.

This clone turned up a few times. CDR3 sequence: CASSRGVGYGYTF. Here the CDR3 DNA reads TGTGCCAGCAGTCGGGGGGTTGGCTATGGCTACACCTTC. J is TRBJ1-2 and V is TRBV6-1; perhaps TRBD1 as D (5 bases). This CDR3 is 13 amino acids long. The V gene's germline CDR1 is MNHNS and CDR2 SASEGT. The ends were cut back, 5 bases at V and 4 bases at J, with 11 bases in the middle.

The chain uses TRBV29-1 and TRBJ2-7; unclear D gene. The germline gives CDR1 SQVTM, CDR2 ANQGSEA. The V and J ends lost 4 bases and 0 bases respectively, with 7 bases between them. The CDR3 has 12 amino acids. CDR3 sequence: CSVGRTSYEQYF. CDR3 DNA: TGCAGCGTTGGTCGAACCTCCTACGAGCAGTACTTC.

The rearrangement uses TRBV5-8 and TRBJ1-2; tentative D call: TRBD1 (6 bases). CDR3 length: 16 residues. The V and J ends lost 4 bases and 0 bases respectively, with 16 bases between them. The V gene's germline CDR1 is SGHTS and CDR2 YDEGEE. For the CDR3, the DNA is TGTGCCAGCAGCCTACAGGGTTCTCTAGCTAACTATGGCTACACCTTC. This gives the protein CASSLQGSLANYGYTF. The whole variable domain, filled in from reference TRBV5-8 and TRBJ1-2, reads EAGVTQSPTHLIKTRGQQATLRCSPISGHTSVYWYQQALGLGLQFLLWYDEGEERNRGNFPPRFSGRQFPNYSSELNVNALELEDSALYLCASSLQGSLANYGYTFGSGTRLTVV.

This clone was observed a handful of times. This chain uses TRBV19 with TRBJ2-2; 7 nucleotides match TRBD1. The CDR3 is 15 residues long. The germline V gene has CDR1 LNHDA and CDR2 SQIVND (reference sequence). V shed 3 bases, J shed 4 bases, and the junction held 5 bases outside the gene matches. CDR3: CASSINAGGTGELFF. The CDR3 bases are TGTGCCAGTAGTATTAATGCAGGGGGCACCGGGGAGCTGTTTTTT.

A few counts support this clone. The V call is TRBV2, the J call TRBJ2-3; possibly TRBD1 for D (6 bases). The V and J ends lost 7 bases and 5 bases respectively, with 10 bases between them. The CDR3 runs to 12 residues. Germline lookup yields CDR1 SNHLY and CDR2 FYNNEI. In DNA, the CDR3 is TGTGCCAGCAACAGGGTACAAGATACGCAGTATTTT. This translates into CASNRVQDTQYF.

This chain connects TRBV5-4 to TRBJ2-1; TRBD2 matches 8 bases. The V gene's germline CDR1 is SGHNT and CDR2 YYREEE (reference sequence). This CDR3 spans 16 amino acids. V was pared by 4 bases and J by 5 bases, with 11 bases of the junction left unmatched. The CDR3 sequence: CASSPFTRGGNNEQFF. The CDR3 DNA is TGTGCCAGCAGCCCATTCACACGGGGGGGGAACAATGAGCAGTTCTTC.

The chain combines TRBV5-1 with TRBJ1-3; weak D call: TRBD1 (6 bases). Trimming removed 4 bases from V and 4 bases from J, with 15 bases in between. In germline, CDR1 is SGHRS, CDR2 YFSETQ. The length of the CDR3 is 15 residues. CDR3 in DNA: TGCGCCAGCAGCGCTCAGGGGAATTTCGGAAACACCATATATTTT. Protein: CASSAQGNFGNTIYF.

In DNA form, the CDR3 reads TGTGCCAGCAGCTCGGGACAGCCCAACACAGATACGCAGTATTTT. Amino acid sequence: CASSSGQPNTDTQYF. The chain couples TRBV6-5 to TRBJ2-3; 7 bases are shared with TRBD1. V lost 6 bases and J lost 2; bases outside the gene matches: 8. There are 15 residues in the CDR3. CDR1 MNHEY and CDR2 SVGAGI come from the germline V gene.

The chain recombines TRBV28 with TRBJ2-7; no reliable D call. Trimming stripped 4 bases from V and 6 bases from J, with 10 bases between. The germline gives CDR1 MDHEN, CDR2 SYDVKM. The CDR3 covers 12 residues. CDR3 nucleotide sequence: TGTGCCAGCAGTTCCTTCCTCGGCGAGCAGTACTTC. As protein: CASSSFLGEQYF.

This chain connects TRBV28 to TRBJ1-6; D may be TRBD1 (5 bases). Germline V CDR1 and CDR2: MDHEN, SYDVKM. Trimming took 1 base from V and 10 from J, leaving 14 bases between them. This CDR3 is 15 amino acids long. As DNA, the CDR3 is TGTGCCAGCAGTTTATCCGCAGGGCCTCGGTCACCCCTCCACTTT. The encoded protein is CASSLSAGPRSPLHF.

This clone was seen only once. The J gene is TRBJ2-3, the V gene TRBV28; no reliable D call. The V gene lost 8 bases and the J gene lost 6 bases, with 15 bases spanning the gap. The germline V gene has CDR1 MDHEN and CDR2 SYDVKM. The CDR3 loop spans 13 amino acids. The CDR3 is CASSTLPRDTQYF. CDR3 nucleotides: TGTGCCAGCTCCACTCTCCCTCGGGATACGCAGTATTTT.

V usage is TRBV18 and J usage is TRBJ2-6; 9 bases are a match to TRBD1. Germline V gives CDR1 KGHSH, CDR2 LQKENI. V gave up 5 bases and J gave up 0 bases; unmatched junction bases: 5. The CDR3 contains 17 residues. CDR3 in DNA: TGTGCCAGCTCATCACAGGGGGCAAGCTCTGGGGCCAACGTCCTGACTTTC. Its translation: CASSSQGASSGANVLTF. The full variable domain, with the rest looked up from reference TRBV18 and TRBJ2-6, is NAGVMQNPRHLVRRRGQEARLRCSPMKGHSHVYWYRQLPEEGLKFMVYLQKENIIDESGMPKERFSAEFPKEGPSILRIQQVVRGDSAAYFCASSSQGASSGANVLTFGAGSRLTVL.

V usage is TRBV7-3 and J usage is TRBJ2-3; D gene ambiguous. V gave up 5 bases and J gave up 3 bases, with 12 bases separating them. CDR1 SGHTA and CDR2 FQGTGA come from the germline V gene. The CDR3 extends over 14 amino acids. Written as DNA, the CDR3 is TGTGCCAGCAGCCCCGGATGGGCGACAGATACGCAGTATTTT. The encoded protein is CASSPGWATDTQYF. Using reference TRBV7-3 and TRBJ2-3 for the parts outside the CDR3, the full variable domain is GAGVSQTPSNKVTEKGKYVELRCDPISGHTALYWYRQSLGQGPEFLIYFQGTGAADDSGLPNDRFFAVRPEGSVSTLKIQRTERGDSAVYLCASSPGWATDTQYFGPGTRLTVL.